The clone carrying this T cell receptor beta chain was seen a handful of times. Its target is unknown. This sample was taken from a study of T-cell memory formation after mild COVID-19. Overall study context: Most TCR clusters belonged to a single donor.

Study conclusions and caveats: Largely, contracting CD4+ clones fell within CM and EM, and contracting CD8+ clones within EMRA. The study detected some responding clones in pre-infection memory, suggesting cross-reactive memory joined.

TCRdb used MiXCR to reprocess the 5' RACE reads, holding one entry per CDR3 protein. The data show a few hundred thousand distinct CDR3 sequences, 15% to 20% seen once. The germline V gene encodes CDR1 MNHEY and CDR2 SMNVEV (reference sequence). With V trimmed by 8 bases and J by 1 base, 11 bases remained unmatched. The CDR3 contains 16 residues. The V gene is TRBV27, the J gene TRBJ2-1, with 7 bases lining up with TRBD2. The source is a man younger than 30 who had mild COVID-19 (a few samples of this study predate the infection). Cell type and time point are not known. The sequencing input was PBMCs or a T cell subset sorted from them (not recorded which). The CDR3 loop is CASSHPSGESYNEQFF. As DNA, the CDR3 is TGTGCCAGCTCCCATCCAAGCGGGGAGTCCTACAATGAGCAGTTCTTC.